The following is a T cell receptor (beta chain) sequence with its context. Its antigen is as yet unknown. Repertoires were generated with immunoSEQ multiplex PCR, while TCRdb's copy carries only in-frame clones and drops some. The sample has 150,000 to 200,000 clones, 90% to 95% seen once. This CDR3 comprises 14 residues. J gave up 3 bases and V 5 bases, and 7 bases lay outside the gene matches. The germline V gene has CDR1 MDHEN and CDR2 SYDVKM. The record originates from a study of shared clonotypes between healthy human individuals. The wider study: The cohort comprised two women and a few men. Their ages spanned 18 to 49 years. General study findings and limits: What limited the represented genetic and exposure-history diversity was the small number of donors. Incompleteness in sorted-subset sequencing, despite large depth, was shown by rarefaction.

The gene calls are TRBV28 and TRBJ2-7, with 7 bases matching TRBD1. The origin of this receptor is a woman between 25 and 40 years old in good health. The sequenced sample was naive CD4+ T cells sorted from blood. Subset in this sample: CD45RA+ positively selected. The CDR3 nucleotides read TGTGCCAGCAGTCCCTCCGACAGGGTCTACGAGCAGTACTTC. It translates to CASSPSDRVYEQYF.